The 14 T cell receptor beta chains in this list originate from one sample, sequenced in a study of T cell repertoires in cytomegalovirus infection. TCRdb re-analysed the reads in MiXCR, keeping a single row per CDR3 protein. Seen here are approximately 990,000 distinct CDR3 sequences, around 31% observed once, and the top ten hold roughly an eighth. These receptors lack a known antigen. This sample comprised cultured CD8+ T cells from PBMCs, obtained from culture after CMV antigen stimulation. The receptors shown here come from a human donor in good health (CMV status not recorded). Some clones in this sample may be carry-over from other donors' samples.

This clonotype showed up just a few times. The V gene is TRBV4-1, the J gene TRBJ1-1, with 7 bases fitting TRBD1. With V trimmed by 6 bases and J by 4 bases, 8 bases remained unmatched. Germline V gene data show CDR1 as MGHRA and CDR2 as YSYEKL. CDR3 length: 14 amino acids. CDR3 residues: CASSAGQIVTEAFF. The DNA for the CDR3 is TGCGCCAGCAGTGCGGGACAGATTGTCACTGAAGCTTTCTTT.

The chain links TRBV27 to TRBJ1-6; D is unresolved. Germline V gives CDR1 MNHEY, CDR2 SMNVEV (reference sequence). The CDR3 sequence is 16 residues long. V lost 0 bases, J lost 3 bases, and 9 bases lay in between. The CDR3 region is CASSLSSRSYNSPLHF. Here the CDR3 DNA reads TGTGCCAGCAGTTTATCGAGCAGGAGCTATAATTCACCCCTCCACTTT.

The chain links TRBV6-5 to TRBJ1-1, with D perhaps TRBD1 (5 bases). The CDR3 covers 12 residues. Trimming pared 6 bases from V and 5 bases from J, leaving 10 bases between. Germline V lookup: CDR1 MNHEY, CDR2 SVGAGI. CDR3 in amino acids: CASRRGETEAFF. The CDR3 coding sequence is TGTGCCAGCAGACGAGGGGAAACTGAAGCTTTCTTT.

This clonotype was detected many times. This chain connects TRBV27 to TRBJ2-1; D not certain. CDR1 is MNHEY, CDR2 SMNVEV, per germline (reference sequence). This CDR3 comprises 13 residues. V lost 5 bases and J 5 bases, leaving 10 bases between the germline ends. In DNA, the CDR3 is TGTGCCAGCAGTGGCGATACCGACAATGAGCAGTTCTTC. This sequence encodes CASSGDTDNEQFF.

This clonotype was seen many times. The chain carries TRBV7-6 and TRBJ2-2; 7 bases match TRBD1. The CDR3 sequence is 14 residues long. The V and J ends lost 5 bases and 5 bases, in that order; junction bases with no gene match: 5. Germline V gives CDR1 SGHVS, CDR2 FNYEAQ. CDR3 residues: CASSPLTGTGELFF. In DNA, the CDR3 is TGTGCCAGCAGCCCACTGACAGGGACCGGGGAGCTGTTTTTT.

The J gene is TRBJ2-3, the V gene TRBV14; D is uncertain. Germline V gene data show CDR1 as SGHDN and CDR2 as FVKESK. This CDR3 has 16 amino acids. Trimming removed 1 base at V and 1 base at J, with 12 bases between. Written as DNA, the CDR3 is TGTGCCAGCAGCCAAGGTCTAGGTCTGCGCACAGATACGCAGTATTTT. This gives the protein CASSQGLGLRTDTQYF. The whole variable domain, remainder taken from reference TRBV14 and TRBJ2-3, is EAGVTQFPSHSVIEKGQTVTLRCDPISGHDNLYWYRRVMGKEIKFLLHFVKESKQDESGMPNNRFLAERTGGTYSTLKVQPAELEDSGVYFCASSQGLGLRTDTQYFGPGTRLTVL.

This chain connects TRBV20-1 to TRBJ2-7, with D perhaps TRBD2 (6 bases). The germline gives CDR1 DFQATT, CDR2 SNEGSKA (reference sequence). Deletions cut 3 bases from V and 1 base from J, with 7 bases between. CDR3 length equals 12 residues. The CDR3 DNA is TGCAGTGCTAGGAGCGGGTCCTACGAGCAGTACTTC. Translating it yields CSARSGSYEQYF.

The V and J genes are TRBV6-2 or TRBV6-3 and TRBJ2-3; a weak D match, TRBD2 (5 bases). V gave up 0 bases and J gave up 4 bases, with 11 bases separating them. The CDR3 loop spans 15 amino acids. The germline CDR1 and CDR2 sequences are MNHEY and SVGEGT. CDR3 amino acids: CASSYSVGEADTQYF. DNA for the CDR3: TGTGCCAGCAGTTACTCGGTCGGGGAAGCAGATACGCAGTATTTT.

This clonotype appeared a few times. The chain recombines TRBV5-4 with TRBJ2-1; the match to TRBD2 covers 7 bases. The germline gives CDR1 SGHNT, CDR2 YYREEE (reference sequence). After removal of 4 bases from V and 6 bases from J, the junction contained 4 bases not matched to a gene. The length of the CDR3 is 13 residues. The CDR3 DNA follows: TGTGCCAGCAGCCCCCGGGAGGCCAATGAGCAGTTCTTC. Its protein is CASSPREANEQFF.

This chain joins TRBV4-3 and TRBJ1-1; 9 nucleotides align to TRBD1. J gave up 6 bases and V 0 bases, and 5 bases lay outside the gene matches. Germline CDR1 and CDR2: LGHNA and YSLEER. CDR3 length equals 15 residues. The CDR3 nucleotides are TGCGCCAGCAGCCAAGATGGGACAGGGCTTTCTGAAGCTTTCTTT. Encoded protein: CASSQDGTGLSEAFF.

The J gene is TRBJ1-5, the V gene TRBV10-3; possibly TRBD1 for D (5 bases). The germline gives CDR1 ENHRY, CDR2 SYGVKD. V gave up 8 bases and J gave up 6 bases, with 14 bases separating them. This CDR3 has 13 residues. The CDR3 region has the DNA TGTGCCATCGGGCAGGGTGGAATTCAGCCCCAGCATTTT. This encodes CAIGQGGIQPQHF.

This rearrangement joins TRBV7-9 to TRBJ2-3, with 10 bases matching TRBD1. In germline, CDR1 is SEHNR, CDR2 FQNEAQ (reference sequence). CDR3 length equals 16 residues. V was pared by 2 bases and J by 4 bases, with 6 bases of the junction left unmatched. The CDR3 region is CASSLSIGQGADTQYF. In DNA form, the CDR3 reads TGTGCCAGCAGCTTAAGTATAGGACAGGGGGCAGATACGCAGTATTTT.

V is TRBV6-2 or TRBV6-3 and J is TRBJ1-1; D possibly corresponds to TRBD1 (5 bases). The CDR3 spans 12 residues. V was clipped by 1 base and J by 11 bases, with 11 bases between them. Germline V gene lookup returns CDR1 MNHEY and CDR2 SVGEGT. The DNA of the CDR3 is TGTGCCAGCAGTTACTTCCGGGAGGGGGCTTTCTTT. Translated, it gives CASSYFREGAFF.

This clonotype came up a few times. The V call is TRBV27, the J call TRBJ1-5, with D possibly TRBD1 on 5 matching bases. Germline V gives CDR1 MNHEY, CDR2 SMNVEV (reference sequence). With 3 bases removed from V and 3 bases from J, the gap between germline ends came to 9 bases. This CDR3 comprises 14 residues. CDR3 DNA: TGTGCCAGCAGTTTTGGGGCTAACAATCAGCCCCAGCATTTT. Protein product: CASSFGANNQPQHF.